This T cell receptor (beta chain) was identified during a study of PD-L1 blockade in urothelial cancer. The CDR3 length is 15 residues. The V gene end was trimmed by 3 bases and the J gene end by 1 base; junction bases not matched to a gene: 4. Germline CDR1 SNHLY, CDR2 FYNNEI. Assay used: immunoSEQ multiplex PCR; TCRdb lists only in-frame clones, some missing. This table holds 45,000 to 60,000 clones, approximately 90% found once. Sample time point: peripheral blood 6 weeks after treatment start. The chain employs TRBV2 and TRBJ2-7; 9 nucleotides match TRBD2. The sequenced sample was PBMCs, obtained around atezolizumab (anti-PD-L1) treatment. The origin of this receptor is a man in his 60s with urothelial cancer. The CDR3 region has the DNA TGTGCCAGCAGTGAGTCTCTAGCGGGGTCCTACGAGCAGTACTTC. This translates into CASSESLAGSYEQYF.